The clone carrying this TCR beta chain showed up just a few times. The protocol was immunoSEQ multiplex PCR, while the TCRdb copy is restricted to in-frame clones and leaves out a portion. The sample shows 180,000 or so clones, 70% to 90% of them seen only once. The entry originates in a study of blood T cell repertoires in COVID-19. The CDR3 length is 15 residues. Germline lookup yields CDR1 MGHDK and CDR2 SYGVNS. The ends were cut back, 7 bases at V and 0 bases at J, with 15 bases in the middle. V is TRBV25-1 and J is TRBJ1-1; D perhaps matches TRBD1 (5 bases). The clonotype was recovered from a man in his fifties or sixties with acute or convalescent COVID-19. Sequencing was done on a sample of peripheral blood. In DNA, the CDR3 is TGTGCCAGCAACTGGGGGGGGAGGATGAACACTGAAGCTTTCTTT. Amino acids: CASNWGGRMNTEAFF. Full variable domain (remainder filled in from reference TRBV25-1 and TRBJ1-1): EADIYQTPRYLVIGTGKKITLECSQTMGHDKMYWYQQDPGMELHLIHYSYGVNSTEKGDLSSESTVSRIRTEHFPLTLESARPSHTSQYLCASNWGGRMNTEAFFGQGTRLTVV.